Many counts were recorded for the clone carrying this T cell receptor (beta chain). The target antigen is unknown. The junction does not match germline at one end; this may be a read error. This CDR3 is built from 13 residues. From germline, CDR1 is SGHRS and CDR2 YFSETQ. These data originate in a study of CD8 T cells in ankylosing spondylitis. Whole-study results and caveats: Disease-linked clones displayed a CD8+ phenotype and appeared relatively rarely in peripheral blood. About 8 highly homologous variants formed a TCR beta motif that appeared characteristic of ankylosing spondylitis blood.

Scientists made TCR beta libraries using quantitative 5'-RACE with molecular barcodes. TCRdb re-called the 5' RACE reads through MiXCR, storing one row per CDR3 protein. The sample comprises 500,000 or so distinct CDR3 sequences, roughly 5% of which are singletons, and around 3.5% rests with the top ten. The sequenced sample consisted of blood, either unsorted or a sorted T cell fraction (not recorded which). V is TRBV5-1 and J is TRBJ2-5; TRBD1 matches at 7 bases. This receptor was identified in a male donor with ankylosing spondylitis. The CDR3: CASSRDSREAQYF. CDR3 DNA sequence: TGCGCCAGCAGCAGGGACAGCAGAGAGGCCCAGTACTTC.